Listed here is a single T cell receptor beta chain. The CDR3 runs to 16 residues. V shed 1 base and J 3 bases; nucleotides not matched to a gene: 6. Germline-derived CDR1 and CDR2 are SGHDT and YYEEEE. This specimen comes from a study of blood T cells in healthy people across ages. Primers used in a second PCR of roughly 7 to 12 cycles were a sample-barcoded 5' primer and a J-beta primer mix. A template-switch adaptor that had 12 random nucleotides put a tag on each cDNA molecule. TCRdb independently ran MiXCR on the 5' RACE reads; one entry per CDR3 protein. The sample consists of about 760,000 distinct CDR3 sequences, approximately 25% of them appearing once. This same sample was also taken into another study, of T cells of mothers and their children.

This sequence was found in a boy between 10 and 17 years old in good health. The chain carries TRBV5-6 and TRBJ2-3, with 9 bases fitting TRBD2. The sequencing input was blood. The CDR3 is CASSLMGLAGTDTQYF. As DNA, the CDR3 is TGTGCCAGCAGCTTGATGGGGCTAGCGGGGACAGATACGCAGTATTTT.